This T cell receptor beta chain was identified in a study of shared clonotypes between healthy human individuals. Study results and limitations: Lower generation probabilities were found for non-shared clonotypes than for those shared by all four donors.

This CDR3 spans 13 amino acids. Trimming removed 4 bases at V and 4 bases at J, with 9 bases between. Germline CDR1 and CDR2: SGHRS and YFSETQ. The study drew its donors from healthy HIV-negative adults without recent acute infections or vaccinations. Regarding this clone: The antigen remains undetermined.

The deep-level immunoSEQ assay was used. Assay used: immunoSEQ multiplex PCR; TCRdb lists only in-frame clones, some missing. The sample lists about 1.1 million clones, about 80% occurring once. Sequenced material: memory CD4+ T cells from PBMCs. Noted subset: CD45RA-negative fraction. The gene calls are TRBV5-1 and TRBJ2-1, with no clear D. The sequence was collected from a man aged 18-30 years in good health. Some clones in this sample may be carry-over from other donors' samples. The CDR3 reads CASSPRLYNEQFF. CDR3 coding DNA: TGCGCCAGCAGCCCACGACTGTACAATGAGCAGTTCTTC.